This T cell receptor beta chain was captured in a study of vaccination and CD4 T cells after COVID-19. In the study overall: The authors exposed cells to overlapping spike peptides derived from SARS-CoV-2, HCoV-NL63, HCoV-OC43 and HCoV-229E.

Stated treatment: roughly nine-day PBMC culture with coronavirus spike peptide pools or control peptides (ViraFEST assay). To note about this clonotype: Its antigen is as yet unknown.

CDR1 and CDR2 from the germline V gene are SGDLS and YYNGEE. The CDR3 is made up of 17 amino acids. J gave up 4 bases and V 0 bases, and 13 bases lay outside the gene matches. Oncomine TCR Beta short-read sequencing was applied to DNA from cultured CD4+ T cells. TCRdb analysed the PCR reads with MiXCR anew, one entry per CDR3 protein. The sample lists under 15,000 distinct CDR3 sequences, 60% occurring once. The clonotype was recovered from a human donor who had recovered from COVID-19. V is TRBV9 and J is TRBJ2-7, with 7 bases lining up with TRBD2. What was sequenced was CD4+ T cells from blood, cultured in vitro. CDR3 nucleotides: TGTGCCAGCAGCGTAGGCCCCGCGGGCGGGAGTAGGTACGAGCAGTACTTC. Amino acids: CASSVGPAGGSRYEQYF.